The sequence of this T cell receptor (beta chain) was determined in a study of beta chain features in type 1 diabetes (dated by TCRdb to the late 2010s). Turning to the overall study: Patients and healthy donors did not differ in mean age, gender distribution, total cell number or subset yield. A total of approximately 100 million sorted cells were examined across all samples, and the number of cells per subset was strongly correlated with RNA yield. In the study, TCRB repertoires of sorted circulating CD4+ T cell subsets from recently diagnosed type 1 diabetes patients were compared with those of matched healthy donors. Whereas all 30 or so donors provided naive and central memory subsets, regulatory and stem cell-like memory subsets were isolated from just 8 patients and roughly eight healthy donors.

Comment on this clone: Its antigen specificity is not known. Its ends do not fully match the called genes, so a read error is possible.

A single peripheral blood draw of approximately 100 mL on average was collected from each donor into heparinised tubes. Using a panel that included CD45RO, CCR7, CD25, CD127, CD95 and CD27, naive, central memory, regulatory and stem cell-like memory CD4+ T cells were sorted on a BD FACSAria II. All sorted populations exceeded 98% purity. Right away, PBMCs were isolated by Lymphoprep density gradient centrifugation and were stained directly, with no culture step. To minimize batch effects, samples were stained and sorted in pairs, one healthy donor with one patient per experiment. Reading from cysteine to phenylalanine, the CDR3 counts 13 amino acids. CDR3 DNA is the only sequence kept; it has 39 bases, read in frame from the first base. CDR1 and CDR2, looked up from the germline V gene, are LGHNA and YNFKEQ. Findings and caveats that apply to the study as a whole: At VDJ recombination sites, patients with type 1 diabetes made fewer insertions and deleted more nucleotides, a pattern implying thymic rearrangement abnormalities. Naive, central memory and regulatory TCRB repertoires appeared to be more alike among patients than among healthy donors. PCR might favor shorter templates, but patient and control samples were amplified and corrected together, so any skew would affect both groups equally. Type 1 diabetes patients showed a moderate but significant shortening of TCRB CDR3 length in all four CD4+ subsets. Sequencing cDNA rather than genomic DNA could over-represent highly expressing activated cells, although activation and CD3 levels did not differ between groups. HLA sub-analyses involved small numbers of individuals, so any influence of HLA type on TCRB rearrangement remained unresolved.

The High Capacity cDNA Reverse Transcription Kit was used to reverse transcribe all of the isolated RNA, meaning that expressed TCRB transcripts were what got sequenced. Deep immunoSEQ sequencing was performed on naive, central memory and regulatory T cell samples, with an average of about 3.6 million total reads per sample. Sorted cells were lysed in RLT buffer, and RNA was extracted using DNase-treated RNeasy Micro or Mini kits according to cell number. Each cell subset was processed on its own to prevent cross-contamination, while patient and healthy donor samples were processed together. The immunoSEQ multiplex PCR was used to amplify TCRB sequences from cDNA, yielding 87-bp fragments that span the CDR3 region. Sequencing of the amplicons was performed on the Illumina HiSeq platform. The study's processing was this. Synthetic template baselines were used to correct PCR bias computationally, reads within Hamming distance 2 were collapsed, and singletons that could not be merged were discarded. Reads were aligned against IMGT so that V, D and J genes, CDR3 length and insertions or deletions at six rearrangement sites could be assigned. Within each subset, clonotype counts were normalized to the number of sorted cells before true diversity and Gini coefficients were calculated with the tcR R package. The overlap coefficient, calculated on TCRB nucleotide sequences, was used to measure repertoire sharing. Out-of-frame TCRB sequences from naive cells were analyzed to stand in for the pre-selection repertoire. The immuneACCESS repertoire file appears here via TCRdb, limited to in-frame rearrangements. These files lack a portion of the clones; in checked studies, under half of the deficit traces to unresolved V genes, and the cause of the others is not known. From that table come the V and J calls and clone size; the DNA was used to work out D and trimming. The sample table contains about 700,000 clones; only one count was recorded for about an eighth of them. Less than 0.025% of the sample is in the top ten clones.

The clonotype comes from a man younger than 30 with type 1 diabetes. Recombination connected TRBV4-2 to TRBJ2-3; too little of a D gene remains to name it. The sequenced sample consisted of naive CD4+ T cells from blood. The cell subset or site label, read with the paper, signifies: true naive CD4+ T cells. The CDR3 loop reads CASSQISTDTQYF. The nucleotides read TGTGCCAGCAGCCAAATAAGCACTGATACGCAGTATTTT.